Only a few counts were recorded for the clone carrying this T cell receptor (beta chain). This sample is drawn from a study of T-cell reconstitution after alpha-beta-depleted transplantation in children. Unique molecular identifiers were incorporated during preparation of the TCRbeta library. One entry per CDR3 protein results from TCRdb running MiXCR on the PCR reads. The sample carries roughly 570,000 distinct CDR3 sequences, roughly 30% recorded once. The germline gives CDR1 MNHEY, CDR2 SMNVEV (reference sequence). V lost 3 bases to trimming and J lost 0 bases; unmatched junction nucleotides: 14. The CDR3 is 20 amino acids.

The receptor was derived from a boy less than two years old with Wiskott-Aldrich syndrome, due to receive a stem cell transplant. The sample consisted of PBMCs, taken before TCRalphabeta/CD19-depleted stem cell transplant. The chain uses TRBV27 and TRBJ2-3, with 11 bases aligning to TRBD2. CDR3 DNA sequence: TGTGCCAGCAGTTTCCGTCGTAGCGGGAGGGCCCTCTGGAGCACAGATACGCAGTATTTT. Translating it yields CASSFRRSGRALWSTDTQYF.